What follows describes a single T cell receptor (beta chain). Per the original data handling: Quantification of nucleated cells was approximated via reference gene primer amplification. Measured with immunoSEQ multiplex PCR; TCRdb has only the in-frame clones, and not every one. V, J and clone size derive from that table, while D and trimming were established from the DNA sequence. In the table there are 180,000 or so clones, over 75% of which are singletons. These data are taken from a study of blood T cell repertoires in COVID-19. Study-wide context: COVID-19 samples, acute and convalescent, were from the United States, Italy and Spain.

This receptor was identified in a man aged 35-49 years with active or convalescent COVID-19. Sequenced material: peripheral blood.

DNA of the CDR3: TGTGCCAGCAGTAACCGGGACAGCTACGAGCAGTACTTC. Translated, it gives CASSNRDSYEQYF. The gene calls are TRBV6-5 and TRBJ2-7, with 7 nucleotides matching TRBD1. The V and J ends lost 5 bases and 3 bases, in that order; junction bases with no gene match: 4. Germline V lookup: CDR1 MNHEY, CDR2 SVGAGI. The CDR3 runs 13 residues.